This TCR beta chain was identified in a study of PD-L1 blockade in urothelial cancer. Study overall: Median T cell yield from blood was around 140,000.

Each PCR contained spiked-in synthetic TCR analog templates. The method was immunoSEQ multiplex PCR; TCRdb's version includes in-frame clones alone and lacks a portion of them. The sample lists about 51,000 clones; about 86% were seen once. The CDR3 has 13 residues. V was trimmed by 1 base and J by 5 bases, leaving 6 bases between them. In germline, CDR1 is SGHRS, CDR2 YFSETQ. Locally advanced or metastatic urothelial carcinoma affected the patients. Every patient provided from 1 to 8 samples, collected pretreatment and on-treatment. The input for sequencing was PBMCs, taken around atezolizumab (anti-PD-L1) treatment. V is TRBV5-1 and J is TRBJ1-4; no firm D call. This clonotype was sampled from a man aged 60 to 69 with urothelial cancer. CDR3 amino acids: CASSLSQNEKLFF. The CDR3 DNA is TGCGCCAGCAGCTTGAGTCAGAATGAAAAACTGTTTTTT.